Presented here are 5 T cell receptor beta chains from one specimen sequenced in a study of cytomegalovirus exposure and HLA in healthy donors. The PCR contained 60 Vbeta and 13 Jbeta primers. The method was immunoSEQ multiplex PCR; TCRdb's version includes in-frame clones alone and lacks a portion of them. The sample yields 90,000 to 110,000 clones, roughly 12% seen once. Sequencing was done on a sample of PBMCs. These receptors came from a man in his forties in good health and CMV-seropositive.

The chain has TRBV7-2 and TRBJ1-2; 8 bases align to TRBD1. Germline V gene sequence: CDR1 SGHTA, CDR2 FQGNSA. Trimming at V came to 5 bases and at J to 8 bases, leaving 13 bases not matched to a gene. The CDR3 totals 15 residues. The CDR3 reads CASSPGGRGRLGYTF. The CDR3 DNA reads as TGTGCCAGCAGCCCTGGGGGCAGGGGGCGTCTCGGCTACACCTTC.

The J gene is TRBJ1-2, the V gene TRBV6-1; possible D gene TRBD1, 5 bases. The V end lost 4 bases, the J end lost 0 bases, and 12 bases lay between the germline ends. The length of the CDR3 is 15 residues. Germline V gene sequence: CDR1 MNHNS, CDR2 SASEGT. The CDR3 here is CASSGQGPSNYGYTF. The CDR3 coding sequence is TGTGCCAGCAGTGGGCAGGGCCCATCTAACTATGGCTACACCTTC.

J is TRBJ1-2 and V is TRBV18; possibly TRBD1 for D (5 bases). The length of the CDR3 is 13 residues. Germline assignment: CDR1 KGHSH and CDR2 LQKENI. Trimming removed 3 bases at V and 7 bases at J, with 12 bases between. CDR3 residues: CASSPQGIGGYTF. The CDR3 DNA is TGTGCCAGCTCACCGCAGGGAATCGGTGGCTACACCTTC.

V usage is TRBV4-3 and J usage is TRBJ2-3, with D uncertain. From germline, CDR1 is LGHNA and CDR2 YSLEER. This CDR3 has 13 residues. The V and J ends lost 5 bases and 6 bases respectively, with 12 bases between them. The CDR3 region has the DNA TGCGCCAGCAGCTCTAAGACATTGGATACGCAGTATTTT. Its protein product is CASSSKTLDTQYF.

This clone has more than one count but fewer than ten. This chain uses TRBV28 with TRBJ2-7; 8 bases align to TRBD1. The CDR3 loop spans 13 amino acids. The V gene's germline CDR1 is MDHEN and CDR2 SYDVKM. The V and J ends lost 6 bases and 3 bases, in that order; junction bases with no gene match: 4. In DNA form, the CDR3 reads TGTGCCAGCAGCGAAGGACAGGGCTACGAGCAGTACTTC. Its translation: CASSEGQGYEQYF.